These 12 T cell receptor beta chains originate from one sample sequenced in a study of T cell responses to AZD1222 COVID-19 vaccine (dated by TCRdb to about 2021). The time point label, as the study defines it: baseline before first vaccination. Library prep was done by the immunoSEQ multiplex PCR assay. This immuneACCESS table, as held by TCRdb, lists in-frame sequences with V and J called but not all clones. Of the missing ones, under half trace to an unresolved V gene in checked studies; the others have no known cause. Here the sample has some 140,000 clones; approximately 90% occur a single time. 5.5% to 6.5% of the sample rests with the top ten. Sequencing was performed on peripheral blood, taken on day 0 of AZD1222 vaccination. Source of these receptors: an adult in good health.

CDR3 coding DNA: TGCGCCAGCACGCTTATTGCGGGAGCGATCACAGATACGCAGTATTTT. Its translation is CASTLIAGAITDTQYF. V gene TRBV5-1 combines with J gene TRBJ2-3; 7 nucleotides align to TRBD2. Trimming took 6 bases from V and 2 from J; bases not matched to a gene: 12. CDR3 length: 16 residues. Germline CDR1 is SGHRS and CDR2 is YFSETQ.

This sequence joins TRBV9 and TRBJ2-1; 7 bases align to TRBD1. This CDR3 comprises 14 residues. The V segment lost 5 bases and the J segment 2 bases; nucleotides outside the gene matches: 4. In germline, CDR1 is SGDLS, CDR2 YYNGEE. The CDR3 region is CASSTGVTYNEQFF. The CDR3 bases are TGTGCCAGCAGTACAGGGGTCACCTACAATGAGCAGTTCTTC.

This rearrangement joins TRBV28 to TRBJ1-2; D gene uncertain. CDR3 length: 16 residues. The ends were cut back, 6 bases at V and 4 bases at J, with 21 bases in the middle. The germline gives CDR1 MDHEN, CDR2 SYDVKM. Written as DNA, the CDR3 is TGTGCCAGCAGCCTAAGTTCTGGAGGGATAGCCTATGGCTACACCTTC. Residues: CASSLSSGGIAYGYTF.

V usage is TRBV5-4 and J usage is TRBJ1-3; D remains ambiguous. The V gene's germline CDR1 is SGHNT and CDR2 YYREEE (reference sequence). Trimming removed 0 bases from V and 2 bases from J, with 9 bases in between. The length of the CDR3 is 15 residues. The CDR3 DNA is TGTGCCAGCAGCTTGGAAGCGGGGACTGGAAACACCATATATTTT. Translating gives CASSLEAGTGNTIYF.

The DNA for the CDR3 is TGCGCCAGCAGCCAGTTAGGGGGGAGCTCTGGAAACACCATATATTTT. Translated, it gives CASSQLGGSSGNTIYF. The rearrangement links TRBV4-1 to TRBJ1-3, with D perhaps TRBD1 (6 bases). This CDR3 is 16 amino acids long. V was trimmed by 3 bases and J by 0 bases, leaving 12 bases between them. Germline V gene data show CDR1 as MGHRA and CDR2 as YSYEKL.

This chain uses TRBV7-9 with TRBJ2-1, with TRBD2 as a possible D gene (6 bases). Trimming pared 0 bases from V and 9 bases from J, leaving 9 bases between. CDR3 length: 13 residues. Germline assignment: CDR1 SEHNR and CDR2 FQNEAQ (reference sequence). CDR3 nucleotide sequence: TGTGCCAGCAGCTTAGCGCTAGCGATTGAGCAGTTCTTC. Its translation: CASSLALAIEQFF. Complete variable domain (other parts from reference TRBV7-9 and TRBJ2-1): DTGVSQNPRHKITKRGQNVTFRCDPISEHNRLYWYRQTLGQGPEFLTYFQNEAQLEKSRLLSDRFSAERPKGSFSTLEIQRTEQGDSAMYLCASSLALAIEQFFGPGTRLTVL.

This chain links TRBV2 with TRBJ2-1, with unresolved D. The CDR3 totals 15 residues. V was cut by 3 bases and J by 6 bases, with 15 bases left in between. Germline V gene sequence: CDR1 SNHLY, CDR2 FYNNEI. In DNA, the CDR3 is TGTGCCAGCAGTGAGGGTATCCGAAATACCAATGAGCAGTTCTTC. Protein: CASSEGIRNTNEQFF.

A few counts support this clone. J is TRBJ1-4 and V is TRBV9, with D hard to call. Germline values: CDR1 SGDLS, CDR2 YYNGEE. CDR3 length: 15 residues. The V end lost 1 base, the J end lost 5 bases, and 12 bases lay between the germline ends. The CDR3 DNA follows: TGTGCCAGCAGCGTATCGGGTAGGGCAAATGAAAAACTGTTTTTT. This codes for CASSVSGRANEKLFF. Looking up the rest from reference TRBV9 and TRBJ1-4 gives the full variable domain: DSGVTQTPKHLITATGQRVTLRCSPRSGDLSVYWYQQSLDQGLQFLIQYYNGEERAKGNILERFSAQQFPDLHSELNLSSLELGDSALYFCASSVSGRANEKLFFGSGTQLSVL.

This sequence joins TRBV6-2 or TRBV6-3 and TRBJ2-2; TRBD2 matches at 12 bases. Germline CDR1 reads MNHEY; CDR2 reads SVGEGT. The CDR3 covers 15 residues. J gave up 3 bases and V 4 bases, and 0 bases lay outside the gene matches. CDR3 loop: CASSSSGRDTGELFF. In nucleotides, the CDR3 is TGTGCCAGCAGTTCTAGCGGGAGGGACACCGGGGAGCTGTTTTTT.

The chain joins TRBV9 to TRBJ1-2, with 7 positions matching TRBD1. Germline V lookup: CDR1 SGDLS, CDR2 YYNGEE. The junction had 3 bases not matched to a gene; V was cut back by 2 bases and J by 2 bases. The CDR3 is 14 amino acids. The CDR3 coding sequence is TGTGCCAGCAGCGTCGGGGACAGAAACTATGGCTACACCTTC. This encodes CASSVGDRNYGYTF.

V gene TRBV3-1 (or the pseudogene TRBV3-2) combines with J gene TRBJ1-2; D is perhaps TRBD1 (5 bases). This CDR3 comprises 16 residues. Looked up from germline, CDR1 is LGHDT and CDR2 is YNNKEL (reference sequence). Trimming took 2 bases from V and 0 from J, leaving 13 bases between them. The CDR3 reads CASSQIGAQTNYGYTF. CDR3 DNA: TGTGCCAGCAGCCAAATCGGGGCGCAAACTAACTATGGCTACACCTTC.

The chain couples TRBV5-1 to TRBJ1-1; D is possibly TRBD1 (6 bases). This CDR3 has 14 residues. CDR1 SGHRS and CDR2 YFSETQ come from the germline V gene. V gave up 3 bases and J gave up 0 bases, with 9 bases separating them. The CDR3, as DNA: TGCGCCAGCAGCTCGGACAGAGTGAACACTGAAGCTTTCTTT. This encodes CASSSDRVNTEAFF.